This T cell receptor beta chain was recovered during a study of blood T cell repertoires in COVID-19. As processed by the authors: Amplification of reference gene primers provided the estimated nucleated cell counts. Clones were read by immunoSEQ multiplex PCR, and TCRdb kept only the in-frame ones, dropping some. That table supplies the V and J calls and clone size; D and trimming were determined from the DNA. The repertoire has 450,000 to 500,000 clones, approximately 83% of them found once; the top ten carry under 4%. Germline CDR1 reads SGHDT; CDR2 reads YYEEEE. The ends were cut back, 4 bases at V and 0 bases at J, with 10 bases in the middle. This CDR3 contains 14 residues.

This TCR derives from a human donor in a cohort sampled during active COVID-19. Sequenced input: peripheral blood. V and J are TRBV5-6 and TRBJ1-2, with D hard to call. Here the CDR3 reads CASSPGDANYGYTF. The CDR3 nucleotides read TGTGCCAGCAGCCCCGGGGATGCTAACTATGGCTACACCTTC.